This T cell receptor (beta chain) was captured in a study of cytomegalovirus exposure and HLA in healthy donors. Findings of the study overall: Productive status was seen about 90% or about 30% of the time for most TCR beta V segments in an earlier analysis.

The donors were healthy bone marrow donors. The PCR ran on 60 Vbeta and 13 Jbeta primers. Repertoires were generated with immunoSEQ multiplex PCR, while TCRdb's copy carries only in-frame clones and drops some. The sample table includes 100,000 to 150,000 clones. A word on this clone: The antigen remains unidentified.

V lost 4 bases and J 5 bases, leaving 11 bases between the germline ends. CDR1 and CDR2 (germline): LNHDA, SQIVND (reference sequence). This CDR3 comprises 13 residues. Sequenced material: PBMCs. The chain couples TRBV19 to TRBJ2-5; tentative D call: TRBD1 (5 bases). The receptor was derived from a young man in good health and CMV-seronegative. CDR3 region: CASSKGLRETQYF. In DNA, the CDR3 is TGTGCCAGTAGTAAGGGGTTAAGGGAGACCCAGTACTTC.